Below, 29 T cell receptor beta chains from the same sample are listed, as sequenced in a study of Tregs in tolerant kidney transplant recipients. The assay was immunoSEQ multiplex PCR, and TCRdb's table has in-frame clones only and misses some. The sample lists about 110,000 clones, around 90% occurring once. The sample in question was CD4+ T cells from blood, obtained before the transplant. The receptors were sampled from a human donor who received a combined kidney and bone marrow transplant.

The chain joins TRBV15 to TRBJ2-7; 11 nucleotides line up with TRBD2. The ends lost 5 bases at V and 1 base at J; junction bases unmatched: 4. The CDR3 extends over 15 amino acids. Germline V gene sequence: CDR1 LNHNV, CDR2 YYDKDF (reference sequence). The CDR3 sequence: CATSDRLAGSYEQYF. DNA for the CDR3: TGTGCCACCAGCGACCGACTAGCGGGGTCCTACGAGCAGTACTTC.

The chain links TRBV30 to TRBJ2-7, with 10 bases lining up with TRBD2. CDR3 length: 17 residues. Germline lookup yields CDR1 GTSNPN and CDR2 SVGIG (reference sequence). J gave up 2 bases and V 0 bases, and 10 bases lay outside the gene matches. CDR3 residues: CAWSVKASGRPTYEQYF. Here the CDR3 DNA reads TGTGCCTGGAGTGTAAAAGCTAGCGGGAGACCCACCTACGAGCAGTACTTC.

The chain is built from TRBV19 and TRBJ2-7, with TRBD1 matching 7 bases. V dropped 7 bases and J dropped 0; count of bases not matched to a gene: 18. The length of the CDR3 is 18 residues. The germline CDR1 and CDR2 sequences are LNHDA and SQIVND (reference sequence). CDR3 nucleotide sequence: TGTGCCAGTACTCTCCGGCCTGGAGAGACAGGGTACTCCTACGAGCAGTACTTC. It is translated as CASTLRPGETGYSYEQYF.

The chain recombines TRBV7-2 with TRBJ1-1, with D possibly TRBD1 on 5 matching bases. The germline gives CDR1 SGHTA, CDR2 FQGNSA. The length of the CDR3 is 13 residues. Between the trimmed V and J ends, which lost 3 bases and 6 bases, there was a span of 11 bases. The CDR3 sequence is CASSLGGTAEAFF. The CDR3 nucleotides read TGTGCCAGCAGCTTGGGGGGGACCGCTGAAGCTTTCTTT.

The genes are TRBV11-2 and TRBJ1-4, with D possibly being TRBD1 (6 bases). There are 14 residues in the CDR3. Trimming removed 7 bases from V and 6 bases from J, with 15 bases in between. Germline V CDR1 and CDR2: SGHAT, FQNNGV. The CDR3 coding sequence is TGTGCCAGCAACATTCGAGGGGGGGATGAAAAACTGTTTTTT. It is translated as CASNIRGGDEKLFF.

The chain combines TRBV7-2 with TRBJ2-4, with D perhaps TRBD2 (7 bases). Germline V gene sequence: CDR1 SGHTA, CDR2 FQGNSA. The CDR3 spans 13 residues. The ends were cut back, 6 bases at V and 6 bases at J, with 12 bases in the middle. The CDR3 is CASRRGGGNIQYF. CDR3 DNA sequence: TGTGCCAGCAGGAGGGGGGGCGGAAACATTCAGTACTTC.

The chain recombines TRBV29-1 with TRBJ1-1; TRBD1 aligns across 7 bases. The CDR3 is made up of 10 amino acids. Trimming at V came to 7 bases and at J to 11 bases, leaving 7 bases not matched to a gene. The germline gives CDR1 SQVTM, CDR2 ANQGSEA. The CDR3 sequence is CSAGQVDAFF. Written as DNA, the CDR3 is TGCAGCGCCGGACAGGTTGACGCTTTCTTT.

The J gene is TRBJ2-1, the V gene TRBV7-2; 12 nucleotides agree with TRBD2. The CDR3 spans 15 residues. The V gene's germline CDR1 is SGHTA and CDR2 FQGNSA. With 5 bases clipped from V and 4 bases from J, the junction kept 3 bases outside the gene matches. CDR3 sequence: CASSQLAGGYNEQFF. The CDR3 DNA reads TGTGCCAGCAGCCAACTAGCGGGAGGATACAATGAGCAGTTCTTC. Looking up the rest from reference TRBV7-2 and TRBJ2-1 gives the full variable domain: GAGVSQSPSNKVTEKGKDVELRCDPISGHTALYWYRQSLGQGLEFLIYFQGNSAPDKSGLPSDRFSAERTGGSVSTLTIQRTQQEDSAVYLCASSQLAGGYNEQFFGPGTRLTVL.

The V and J genes are TRBV5-4 and TRBJ1-1; D is possibly TRBD1 (5 bases). The CDR3 length is 14 residues. Trimming pared 4 bases from V and 2 bases from J, leaving 12 bases between. CDR1 SGHNT and CDR2 YYREEE come from the germline V gene (reference sequence). CDR3 sequence reads: CASSKQVLNTEAFF. The CDR3 DNA follows: TGTGCCAGCAGCAAACAGGTTTTAAACACTGAAGCTTTCTTT.

This rearrangement joins TRBV23-1 to TRBJ1-5; D may be TRBD1 (6 bases). TRBV23-1 is annotated as an ORF whose role is uncertain. Trimming took off 8 bases at V and 1 base at J, with 18 bases between the two ends. This CDR3 comprises 16 residues. In DNA form, the CDR3 reads TGCGCCAGCGGCAGGGGCGTGGGGGCCAGCAATCAGCCCCAGCATTTT. Translating it yields CASGRGVGASNQPQHF.

This chain links TRBV2 with TRBJ2-1; perhaps TRBD1 as D (5 bases). The germline CDR1 and CDR2 sequences are SNHLY and FYNNEI. The CDR3 extends over 15 amino acids. Trimming pared 6 bases from V and 0 bases from J, leaving 12 bases between. The CDR3 here is CASSQGPSSYNEQFF. The CDR3 bases are TGTGCCAGCAGCCAGGGTCCGAGCTCCTACAATGAGCAGTTCTTC.

The chain joins TRBV4-3 to TRBJ2-7, with no clear D. CDR3 size: 12 residues. In germline, CDR1 is LGHNA, CDR2 YSLEER. Written as DNA, the CDR3 is TGCGCCAGCAGCCAAGCCTCGGGTCCGGCAGCCGTC. Its translation: CASSQASGPAAV.

V and J are TRBV5-1 and TRBJ2-2; D is possibly TRBD1 (5 bases). Germline V lookup: CDR1 SGHRS, CDR2 YFSETQ. V lost 4 bases to trimming and J lost 3 bases, with 19 bases between them. The length of the CDR3 is 17 residues. CDR3 sequence (DNA): TGCGCCAGCAGCCTGGAGTTGGTGGCAGGGCACACCGGGGAGCTGTTTTTT. Its translation: CASSLELVAGHTGELFF.

The rearrangement links TRBV10-1 to TRBJ2-5; 11 bases fit TRBD1. The V segment lost 5 bases and the J segment 5 bases; nucleotides outside the gene matches: 7. Germline V gene lookup returns CDR1 WNHNN and CDR2 SYGVQD (reference sequence). The CDR3 totals 15 residues. CDR3 bases: TGCGCCAGCAGTCCGAGGACAGGGGGCTGGGAGACCCAGTACTTC. This gives the protein CASSPRTGGWETQYF.

The chain uses TRBV29-1 and TRBJ2-1, with 7 bases that match TRBD2. Per the germline V gene, CDR1 is SQVTM and CDR2 is ANQGSEA. V gave up 3 bases and J gave up 9 bases; unmatched junction bases: 5. The CDR3 loop spans 12 amino acids. CDR3 nucleotide sequence: TGCAGCGTTGAGCGGGGGACGGGTGAGCAGTTCTTC. Protein: CSVERGTGEQFF.

Regarding this clone: Other DNA sequences in the sample encode the same CDR3. This sequence joins TRBV9 and TRBJ2-6; possible D gene TRBD2, 6 bases. Germline loops: CDR1 SGDLS, CDR2 YYNGEE. The V end was cut by 0 bases, the J end by 1 base, with 8 bases between. The CDR3 covers 16 residues. CDR3 protein: CASSVGGGSGANVLTF. The CDR3 coding sequence is TGTGCCAGCAGCGTAGGTGGGGGGTCTGGGGCCAACGTCCTGACTTTC.

CDR3 sequence reads: CSARVDNTEAFF. Here the CDR3 DNA reads TGCAGCGCCCGGGTTGATAACACTGAAGCTTTCTTT. This chain links TRBV29-1 with TRBJ1-1; D gene ambiguous. V was trimmed by 7 bases and J by 2 bases, leaving 11 bases between them. CDR1 is SQVTM, CDR2 ANQGSEA, per germline. The CDR3 runs 12 residues.

This sequence joins TRBV7-9 and TRBJ2-5; D is perhaps TRBD1 (5 bases). Trimming left V 5 bases short and J 5 bases short, with 15 bases between. Germline CDR1 is SEHNR and CDR2 is FQNEAQ (reference sequence). The CDR3 sequence is 14 residues long. DNA for the CDR3: TGTGCCAGCAGCCCGCAGGGTACGCTTGAGACCCAGTACTTC. Translated, it gives CASSPQGTLETQYF.

The J gene is TRBJ2-7, the V gene TRBV14, with D perhaps matching TRBD2 (5 bases). Germline V lookup: CDR1 SGHDN, CDR2 FVKESK. There are 17 residues in the CDR3. V was pared by 3 bases and J by 11 bases, with 29 bases between. Here the CDR3 DNA reads TGTGCCAGCAGCCAGGTGGGGAGAGATCGGCTACAACTTGAGAAGTACTTC. It specifies CASSQVGRDRLQLEKYF. The entire variable domain, with the rest obtained from reference TRBV14 and TRBJ2-7, is as follows: EAGVTQFPSHSVIEKGQTVTLRCDPISGHDNLYWYRRVMGKEIKFLLHFVKESKQDESGMPNNRFLAERTGGTYSTLKVQPAELEDSGVYFCASSQVGRDRLQLEKYFGPGTRLTVT.

V usage is TRBV6-6 and J usage is TRBJ2-4; TRBD2 matches 7 bases. The CDR3 extends over 15 amino acids. With 8 bases clipped from V and 9 bases from J, the junction kept 16 bases outside the gene matches. Germline V gene sequence: CDR1 MNHNY, CDR2 SVGAGI (reference sequence). For the CDR3, the DNA is TGTGCCAGCCGATCTGGAGGGCGGGGGAGGACCATTCAGTACTTC. Protein: CASRSGGRGRTIQYF.

The chain is built from TRBV15 and TRBJ2-5, with 8 bases matching TRBD2. V was clipped by 0 bases and J by 5 bases; unmatched bases: 5. This CDR3 is 15 amino acids long. CDR1 and CDR2 (germline): LNHNV, YYDKDF (reference sequence). CDR3: CATSRDRGGWETQYF. The CDR3 nucleotides read TGTGCCACCAGCAGAGATCGGGGGGGTTGGGAGACCCAGTACTTC.

CDR3 DNA: TGTGCCAGCTCATACGGCAGGGGCGGTGGAAACACCATATATTTT. This sequence encodes CASSYGRGGGNTIYF. This chain connects TRBV19 to TRBJ1-3; D is perhaps TRBD1 (6 bases). The germline gives CDR1 LNHDA, CDR2 SQIVND (reference sequence). Deletions cut 9 bases from V and 3 bases from J, with 18 bases between. The CDR3 runs to 15 residues.

The CDR3 DNA follows: TGTGCCAGCAGTGGAGACAGAATCAATCAGCCCCAGCATTTT. Translated: CASSGDRINQPQHF. The chain is built from TRBV2 and TRBJ1-5, with a weak D call TRBD1 (5 bases). The V and J ends lost 4 bases and 3 bases respectively, with 10 bases between them. The germline gives CDR1 SNHLY, CDR2 FYNNEI. The CDR3 length is 14 residues.

J is TRBJ2-5 and V is TRBV10-2; no reliable D call. Germline lookup yields CDR1 WSHSY and CDR2 SAAADI. Trimming removed 4 bases from V and 2 bases from J, with 8 bases in between. The CDR3 has 13 residues. The CDR3 loop reads CASSVAVQETQYF. CDR3 DNA sequence: TGCGCCAGCAGTGTGGCTGTACAAGAGACCCAGTACTTC.

This sequence joins TRBV7-9 and TRBJ1-2; 10 bases are shared with TRBD1. This CDR3 has 19 amino acids. V gave up 1 base and J gave up 4 bases; unmatched junction bases: 15. Germline V gives CDR1 SEHNR, CDR2 FQNEAQ (reference sequence). Here the CDR3 reads CASSLGGREGTGVGYGYTF. CDR3 bases: TGTGCCAGCAGCTTAGGGGGCCGGGAAGGGACAGGGGTCGGCTATGGCTACACCTTC.

In DNA, the CDR3 is TGCGCCAGCAGCCAAGCAAGGGGTACCTACGAGCAGTACTTC. The encoded protein is CASSQARGTYEQYF. The rearrangement joins TRBV4-1 to TRBJ2-7; maybe TRBD1 (5 bases). Germline V gene data show CDR1 as MGHRA and CDR2 as YSYEKL. The CDR3 covers 14 residues. V lost 1 base, J lost 2 bases, and 9 bases lay in between.

The chain couples TRBV19 to TRBJ2-3, with 14 bases that match TRBD2. Trimming removed 5 bases from V and 1 base from J; junction bases left unmatched: 5. The CDR3 totals 17 residues. Per germline, CDR1 LNHDA and CDR2 SQIVND (reference sequence). The CDR3 loop is CASSFRLAGGRTDTQYF. The DNA for the CDR3 is TGTGCCAGTAGTTTCCGACTAGCGGGGGGGCGCACAGATACGCAGTATTTT.

This sequence joins TRBV5-1 and TRBJ2-3; possible D gene TRBD1, 5 bases. This CDR3 spans 14 amino acids. Trimming cost V 4 bases and J 0 bases, with 9 bases left between them. Germline V gene data show CDR1 as SGHRS and CDR2 as YFSETQ. The CDR3 nucleotides are TGCGCCAGCAGCCCGGACACTAGCACAGATACGCAGTATTTT. It is translated as CASSPDTSTDTQYF.

The V and J genes are TRBV27 and TRBJ1-2; D gene unclear. CDR1 is MNHEY and CDR2 is SMNVEV in the germline V gene (reference sequence). With 6 bases removed from V and 2 bases from J, the gap between germline ends came to 19 bases. CDR3 length: 16 residues. The CDR3 nucleotides are TGTGCCAGCAGGTATCGGGTCGGCGGTCCAAACTATGGCTACACCTTC. Its protein is CASRYRVGGPNYGYTF.